This T cell receptor (beta chain) was identified during a study of vaccination and CD4 T cells after COVID-19. Turning to the study itself: Cultures designated as controls were supplied with a CEFX pool, an HIV-1 Nef pool, or no peptide.

The assay that was used to sequence DNA from cultured CD4+ T cells was the Oncomine TCR Beta short-read assay. Each CDR3 protein is one row after TCRdb ran MiXCR on the PCR reads. Of 14,000 to 15,000 distinct CDR3 sequences listed, about 41% are singletons. Treatment here: roughly 10-day PBMC culture with coronavirus spike peptide pools or control peptides (ViraFEST assay). With respect to this clonotype: As yet, its antigen is unknown.

The specimen sequenced was CD4+ T cells from blood, cultured in vitro. The receptor was derived from a human donor who had recovered from COVID-19.

The CDR3, as DNA: TGTGCCAGCGTTATTACCGGGGGAGAGAACACTGAAGCTTTCTTT. Protein sequence: CASVITGGENTEAFF. J is TRBJ1-1 and V is TRBV7-2; a possible D gene is TRBD1 (5 bases). CDR3 size: 15 residues. Trimming removed 8 bases from V and 1 base from J, with 17 bases in between. Germline CDR1 SGHTA, CDR2 FQGNSA.